The T cell receptor beta chain described here comes from a study of breast tumors, draining lymph nodes, adjacent tissues. Whole-study results and caveats: Most tumor T cells seemingly derive from lymph node, then expand in tumor. Tumors had less TCR diversity than lymph nodes, more than nontumor tissue.

Comments on this clonotype: Antigen specificity is unknown.

Each CDR3 protein gets one entry after TCRdb re-called the multiplex PCR reads with MiXCR. The sample holds about 15,000 distinct CDR3 sequences, about 60% seen once. Sequenced sample: tumor-adjacent breast tissue. The TCR comes from a female donor with breast cancer. Some clones in this sample may be carry-over from other donors' samples.

DNA of the CDR3: TGTGCCAGAGGACAGGATAATTCACCCCTCCACTTT. Encoded protein: CARGQDNSPLHF. The genes are TRBV19 and TRBJ1-6; 7 nucleotides agree with TRBD1. The V gene's germline CDR1 is LNHDA and CDR2 SQIVND (reference sequence). The CDR3 consists of 12 residues. Unmatched junction bases numbered 1, after V lost 9 bases and J lost 5 bases.